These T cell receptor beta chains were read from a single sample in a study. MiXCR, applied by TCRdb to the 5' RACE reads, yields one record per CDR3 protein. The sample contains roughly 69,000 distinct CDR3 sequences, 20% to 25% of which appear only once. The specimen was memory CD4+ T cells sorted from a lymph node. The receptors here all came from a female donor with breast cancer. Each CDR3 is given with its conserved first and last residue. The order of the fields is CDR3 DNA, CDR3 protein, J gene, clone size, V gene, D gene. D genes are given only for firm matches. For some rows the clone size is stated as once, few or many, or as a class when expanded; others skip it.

TGTGCCAGCAGTTCCTCCCTCCGGGACATCTACTACGAGCAGTACTTC CASSSSLRDIYYEQYF TRBJ2-7 once TRBV12-3/TRBV12-4 NA
TGCGCCAGCAGCACGGATACACAGGGGGCCGGCTATGGCTACACCTTC CASSTDTQGAGYGYTF TRBJ1-2 NA TRBV5-1 TRBD1
TGTGCCAGCAGTTGGCTTAGGTACGAGCAGTACTTC CASSWLRYEQYF TRBJ2-7 NA TRBV28 NA
TGTGCCAGCAGCTTAGCTGTGGGGTTCGCGTACAATGAGCAGTTCTTC CASSLAVGFAYNEQFF TRBJ2-1 few TRBV7-6 NA
TGTGCCAGCAGCTCCGGGACAGGGGCATCTTTCTTT CASSSGTGASFF TRBJ1-1 few TRBV7-2 TRBD1
TGTGCCAGCAGCTTATCCTCCGGGAGACACAATGAGCAGTTCTTC CASSLSSGRHNEQFF TRBJ2-1 NA TRBV7-2 NA
TGTGCCAGCAGAACTCGGGGGACTAGTTCCTACGAGCAGTACTTC CASRTRGTSSYEQYF TRBJ2-7 NA TRBV6-2/TRBV6-3 TRBD2
TGTGCCAGCAGCCAGGGGGCGCGGAGAAACACCATATATTTT CASSQGARRNTIYF TRBJ1-3 NA TRBV7-2 TRBD1
TGTGCCAGCAACGCGCCTGGGGCCAACGTCCTGACTTTC CASNAPGANVLTF TRBJ2-6 few TRBV6-6 NA
TGTGCCAGCAGTGGGGACAGGGGCCGGCTGGAGGAGCAGTTCTTC CASSGDRGRLEEQFF TRBJ2-1 few TRBV6-2/TRBV6-3 TRBD1
TGCGCCAGCAGCCAGGCGGGACTAGCCCGCGAGCAGTACTTC CASSQAGLAREQYF TRBJ2-7 few TRBV4-1 TRBD2
TGTGCCAGCAGTGTTAACCGGGAAGCAAGACAGCCCCAGCATTTT CASSVNREARQPQHF TRBJ1-5 few TRBV6-1 NA
TGCGCCAGCAGCCAAGCAGGGTCGGGACATATATACGAGCAGTACTTC CASSQAGSGHIYEQYF TRBJ2-7 NA TRBV4-3 NA
TGTGCCAGCACCAGGACGGCCCTGAACACTGAAGCTTTCTTT CASTRTALNTEAFF TRBJ1-1 few TRBV6-2/TRBV6-3 NA
TGTGCCAGCAGCGGGACTAGCGGGACGAATGAGCAGTTCTTC CASSGTSGTNEQFF TRBJ2-1 few TRBV12-3/TRBV12-4 TRBD2
TGCAGCGTCCCCCGTCCGGGCCGGGGTCCCAATGAGCAGTTCTTC CSVPRPGRGPNEQFF TRBJ2-1 few TRBV29-1 NA
TGTGCCAGCAGCCTAAGAATCGGGCTAGGGGTCTCTCATGAGCAGTTCTTC CASSLRIGLGVSHEQFF TRBJ2-1 NA TRBV4-2 NA
TGTGCCAGCATGAACAAGAACACCGGGGAGCTGTTTTTT CASMNKNTGELFF TRBJ2-2 NA TRBV11-2 NA
TGTGCCACGAGGGACAGGTCTAGCACAGATACGCAGTATTTT CATRDRSSTDTQYF TRBJ2-3 NA TRBV24-1 TRBD1
TGTGCCAGCAGCTTCGCGGGCTTAGGGAACACTGAAGCTTTCTTT CASSFAGLGNTEAFF TRBJ1-1 NA TRBV11-2 NA
TGTGCCAGCGTAGACAGGGGGTATGTGGGCACTGAAGCTTTCTTT CASVDRGYVGTEAFF TRBJ1-1 NA TRBV6-5 TRBD1
TGCAGCGTCAGGACTAGCGCTCAAGAGACCCAGTACTTC CSVRTSAQETQYF TRBJ2-5 few TRBV29-1 TRBD2
TGTGCCAGCATCCCTCGGGGTCAAGAAGCTTTCTTT CASIPRGQEAFF TRBJ1-1 few TRBV28 NA
TGTGCCAGCAGCCCAGGGGGAGGCTACAATGAGCAGTTCTTC CASSPGGGYNEQFF TRBJ2-1 many TRBV7-2 NA
TGTGCCAGCAGTCAGATGTCAGGGGGGTTCACAGATACGCAGTATTTT CASSQMSGGFTDTQYF TRBJ2-3 NA TRBV25-1 NA
TGTGCCAGCAGGAAAGGACTCTTGGAGGGAAACACCATATATTTT CASRKGLLEGNTIYF TRBJ1-3 few TRBV6-1 NA
TGCGCCAGCAGCATGAGCAGCAATCAGCCCCAGCATTTT CASSMSSNQPQHF TRBJ1-5 once TRBV5-1 NA
TGCAGCGCTGCCCCAAGAGACAACACCGGGGAGCTGTTTTTT CSAAPRDNTGELFF TRBJ2-2 NA TRBV29-1 NA
TGTGCCAGCAGCCAACAGGGGAACACTGAAGCTTTCTTT CASSQQGNTEAFF TRBJ1-1 many TRBV7-9 NA
TGTGCCAGCAGCCCCGGGGGCAACTCTAACTATGGCTACACCTTC CASSPGGNSNYGYTF TRBJ1-2 few TRBV6-5 NA
TGTGCCAGCAGCTCTCCGAGGGGGGACACCATATATTTT CASSSPRGDTIYF TRBJ1-3 many TRBV13 NA
TGCGCCAGCAAACCTTCGACACAGCAAGAGACCCAGTACTTC CASKPSTQQETQYF TRBJ2-5 NA TRBV5-1 NA